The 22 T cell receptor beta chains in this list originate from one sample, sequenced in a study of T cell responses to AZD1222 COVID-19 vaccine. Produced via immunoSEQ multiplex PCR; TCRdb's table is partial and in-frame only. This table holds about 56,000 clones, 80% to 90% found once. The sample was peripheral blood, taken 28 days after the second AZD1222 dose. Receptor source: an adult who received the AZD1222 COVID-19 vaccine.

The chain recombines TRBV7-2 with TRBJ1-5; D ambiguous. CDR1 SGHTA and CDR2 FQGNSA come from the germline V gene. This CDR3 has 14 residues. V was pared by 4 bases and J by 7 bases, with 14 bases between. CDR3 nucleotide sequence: TGTGCCAGCAGCTCGTACCCTGCAGACCAGCCCCAGCATTTT. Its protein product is CASSSYPADQPQHF.

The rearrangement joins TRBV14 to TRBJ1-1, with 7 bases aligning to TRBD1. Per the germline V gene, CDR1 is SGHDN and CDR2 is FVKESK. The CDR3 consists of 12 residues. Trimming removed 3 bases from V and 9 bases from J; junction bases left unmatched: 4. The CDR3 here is CASSQGRGKAFF. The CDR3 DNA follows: TGTGCCAGCAGCCAGGGCAGGGGGAAAGCTTTCTTT.

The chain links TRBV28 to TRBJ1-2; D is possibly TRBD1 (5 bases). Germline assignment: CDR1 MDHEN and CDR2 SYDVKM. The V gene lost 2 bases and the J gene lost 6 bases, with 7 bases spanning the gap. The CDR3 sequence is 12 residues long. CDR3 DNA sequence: TGTGCCAGCAGTTTAGGGGGAGATGGCTACACCTTC. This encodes CASSLGGDGYTF.

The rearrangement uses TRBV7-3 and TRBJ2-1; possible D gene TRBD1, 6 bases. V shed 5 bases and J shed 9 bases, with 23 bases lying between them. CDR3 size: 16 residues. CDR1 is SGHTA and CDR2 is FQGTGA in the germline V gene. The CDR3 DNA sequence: TGTGCCAGCAGCCCCCGCCCGAGGGGGATGAATGGTGAGCAGTTCTTC. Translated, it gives CASSPRPRGMNGEQFF.

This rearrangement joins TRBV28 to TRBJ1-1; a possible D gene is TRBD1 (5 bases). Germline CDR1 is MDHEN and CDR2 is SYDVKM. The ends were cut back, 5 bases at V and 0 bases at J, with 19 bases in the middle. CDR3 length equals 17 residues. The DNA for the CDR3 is TGTGCCAGCAGTGCTTATTTTCCCGGGACGGTGAACACTGAAGCTTTCTTT. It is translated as CASSAYFPGTVNTEAFF.

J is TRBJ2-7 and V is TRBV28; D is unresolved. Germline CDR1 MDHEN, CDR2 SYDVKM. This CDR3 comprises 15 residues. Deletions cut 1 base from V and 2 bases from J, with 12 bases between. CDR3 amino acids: CASSLSNRRPYEQYF. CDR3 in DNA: TGTGCCAGCAGTTTATCGAACAGACGACCCTACGAGCAGTACTTC. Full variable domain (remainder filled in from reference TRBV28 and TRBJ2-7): DVKVTQSSRYLVKRTGEKVFLECVQDMDHENMFWYRQDPGLGLRLIYFSYDVKMKEKGDIPEGYSVSREKKERFSLILESASTNQTSMYLCASSLSNRRPYEQYFGPGTRLTVT.

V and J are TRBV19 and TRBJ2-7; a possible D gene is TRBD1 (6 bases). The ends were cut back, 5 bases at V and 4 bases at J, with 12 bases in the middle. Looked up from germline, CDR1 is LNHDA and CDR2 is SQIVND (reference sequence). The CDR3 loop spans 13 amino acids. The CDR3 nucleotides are TGTGCCAGTAGTTACCTACAGGGATACGAGCAGTACTTC. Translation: CASSYLQGYEQYF. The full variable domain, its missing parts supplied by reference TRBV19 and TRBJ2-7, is DGGITQSPKYLFRKEGQNVTLSCEQNLNHDAMYWYRQDPGQGLRLIYYSQIVNDFQKGDIAEGYSVSREKKESFPLTVTSAQKNPTAFYLCASSYLQGYEQYFGPGTRLTVT.

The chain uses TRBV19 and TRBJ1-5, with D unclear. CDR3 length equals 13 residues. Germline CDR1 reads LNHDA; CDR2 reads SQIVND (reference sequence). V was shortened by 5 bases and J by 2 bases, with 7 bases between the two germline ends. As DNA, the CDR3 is TGTGCCAGTAGTTACGTGGGCAATCAGCCCCAGCATTTT. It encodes CASSYVGNQPQHF.

The CDR3 region is CASSLNWGASYEQYF. CDR3 nucleotides: TGTGCCAGCAGCCTTAACTGGGGGGCTTCCTACGAGCAGTACTTC. The chain employs TRBV5-8 and TRBJ2-7; D may match TRBD1 or TRBD2 (6 bases each). With 4 bases removed from V and 1 base from J, the gap between germline ends came to 15 bases. The length of the CDR3 is 15 residues. The germline CDR1 and CDR2 sequences are SGHTS and YDEGEE.

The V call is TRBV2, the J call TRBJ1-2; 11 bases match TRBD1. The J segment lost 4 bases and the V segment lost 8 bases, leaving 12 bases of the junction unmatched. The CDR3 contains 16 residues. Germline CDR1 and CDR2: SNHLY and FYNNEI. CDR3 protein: CASSLKGDRGIYGYTF. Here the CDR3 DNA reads TGTGCCAGCTCCCTCAAGGGGGACAGGGGGATCTATGGCTACACCTTC.

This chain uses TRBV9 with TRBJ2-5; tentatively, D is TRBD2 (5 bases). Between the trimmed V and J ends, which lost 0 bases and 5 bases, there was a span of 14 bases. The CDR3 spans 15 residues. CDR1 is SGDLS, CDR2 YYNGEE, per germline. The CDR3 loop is CASSVGTPIGETQYF. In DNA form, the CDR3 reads TGTGCCAGCAGCGTAGGGACTCCTATTGGGGAGACCCAGTACTTC.

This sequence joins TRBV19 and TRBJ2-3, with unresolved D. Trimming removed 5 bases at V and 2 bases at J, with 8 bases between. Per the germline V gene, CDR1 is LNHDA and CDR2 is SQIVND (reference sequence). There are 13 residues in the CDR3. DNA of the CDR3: TGTGCCAGTAGTCCAGACCACACAGATACGCAGTATTTT. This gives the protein CASSPDHTDTQYF. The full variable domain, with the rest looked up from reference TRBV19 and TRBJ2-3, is DGGITQSPKYLFRKEGQNVTLSCEQNLNHDAMYWYRQDPGQGLRLIYYSQIVNDFQKGDIAEGYSVSREKKESFPLTVTSAQKNPTAFYLCASSPDHTDTQYFGPGTRLTVL.

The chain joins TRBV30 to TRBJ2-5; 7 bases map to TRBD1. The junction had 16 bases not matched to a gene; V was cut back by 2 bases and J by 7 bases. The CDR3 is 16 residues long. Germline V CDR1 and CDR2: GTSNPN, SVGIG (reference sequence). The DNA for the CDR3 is TGTGCCTGGAGTTGGGCCGGGTTTGACAGGGCGGTGACCCAGTACTTC. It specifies CAWSWAGFDRAVTQYF. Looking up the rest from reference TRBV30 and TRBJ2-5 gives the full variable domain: SQTIHQWPATLVQPVGSPLSLECTVEGTSNPNLYWYRQAAGRGLQLLFYSVGIGQISSEVPQNLSASRPQDRQFILSSKKLLLSDSGFYLCAWSWAGFDRAVTQYFGPGTRLLVL.

CDR3 in DNA: TGCAGTGCTAGTCTCTTGGTAGGACTAGCGGGTGATGAGCAGTTCTTC. Translation gives CSASLLVGLAGDEQFF. The V gene is TRBV20-1, the J gene TRBJ2-1, with TRBD2 matching over 11 bases. This CDR3 spans 16 amino acids. CDR1 and CDR2 from the germline V gene are DFQATT and SNEGSKA (reference sequence). J lost 8 bases, V lost 3 bases, and 12 bases had no gene match.

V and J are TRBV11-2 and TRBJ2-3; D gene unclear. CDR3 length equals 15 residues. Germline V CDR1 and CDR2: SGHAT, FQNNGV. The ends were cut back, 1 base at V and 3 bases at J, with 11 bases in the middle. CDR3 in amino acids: CASSLGSSQTDTQYF. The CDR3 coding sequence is TGTGCCAGCAGCTTAGGGTCGTCGCAGACAGATACGCAGTATTTT.

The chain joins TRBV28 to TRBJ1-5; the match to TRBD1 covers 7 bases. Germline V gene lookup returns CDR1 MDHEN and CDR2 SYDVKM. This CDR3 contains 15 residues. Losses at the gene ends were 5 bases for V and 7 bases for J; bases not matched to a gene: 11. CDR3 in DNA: TGTGCCAGCAGTCCTCCGGGACAGAGGAGGCAGCCCCAGCATTTT. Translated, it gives CASSPPGQRRQPQHF.

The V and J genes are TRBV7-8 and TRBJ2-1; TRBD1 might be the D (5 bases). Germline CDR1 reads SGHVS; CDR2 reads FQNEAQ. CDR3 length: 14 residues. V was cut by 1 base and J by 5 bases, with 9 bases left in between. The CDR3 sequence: CASSLGLRDNEQFF. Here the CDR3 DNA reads TGTGCCAGCAGCTTAGGGCTCAGGGACAATGAGCAGTTCTTC.

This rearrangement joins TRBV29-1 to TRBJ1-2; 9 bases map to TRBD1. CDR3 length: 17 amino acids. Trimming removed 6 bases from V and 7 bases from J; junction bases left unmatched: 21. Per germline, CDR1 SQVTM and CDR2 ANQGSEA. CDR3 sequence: CSVTTGTGLLRRGGYTF. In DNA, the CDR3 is TGCAGCGTGACTACCGGGACAGGGCTCCTAAGGCGCGGTGGCTACACCTTC.

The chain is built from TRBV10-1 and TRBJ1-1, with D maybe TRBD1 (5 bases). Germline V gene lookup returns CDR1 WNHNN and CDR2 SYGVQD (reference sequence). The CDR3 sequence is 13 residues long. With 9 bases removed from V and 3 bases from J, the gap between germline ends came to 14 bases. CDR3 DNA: TGCGCCAGTTCGCAGGGAAATCACACTGAAGCTTTCTTT. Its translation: CASSQGNHTEAFF.

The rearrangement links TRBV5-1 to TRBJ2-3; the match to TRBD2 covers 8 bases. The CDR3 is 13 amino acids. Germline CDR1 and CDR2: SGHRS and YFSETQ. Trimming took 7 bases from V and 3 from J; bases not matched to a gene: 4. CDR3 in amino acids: CASFPSGTDTQYF. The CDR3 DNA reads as TGCGCCAGCTTTCCTAGCGGGACAGATACGCAGTATTTT.

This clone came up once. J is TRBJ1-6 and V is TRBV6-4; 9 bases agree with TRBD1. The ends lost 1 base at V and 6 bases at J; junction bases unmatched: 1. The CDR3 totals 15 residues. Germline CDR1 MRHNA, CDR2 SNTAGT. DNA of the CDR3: TGTGCCAGCAGTGACTGGGGACAGGGTAATTCACCCCTCCACTTT. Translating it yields CASSDWGQGNSPLHF.

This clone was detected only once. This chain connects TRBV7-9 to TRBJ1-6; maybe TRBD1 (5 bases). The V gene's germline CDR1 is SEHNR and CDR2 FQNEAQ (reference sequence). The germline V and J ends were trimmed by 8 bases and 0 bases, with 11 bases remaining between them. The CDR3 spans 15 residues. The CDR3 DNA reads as TGTGCCAGCGGAGAGGGGAGCTCCTATAATTCACCCCTCCACTTT. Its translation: CASGEGSSYNSPLHF. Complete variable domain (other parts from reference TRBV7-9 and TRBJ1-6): DTGVSQNPRHKITKRGQNVTFRCDPISEHNRLYWYRQTLGQGPEFLTYFQNEAQLEKSRLLSDRFSAERPKGSFSTLEIQRTEQGDSAMYLCASGEGSSYNSPLHFGNGTRLTVT.